Each of the 2 T cell receptor beta chains below was sequenced from the same sample in a study of spatial heterogeneity in lung cancer. TCRdb reprocessed the 5' RACE reads via MiXCR and lists one record per CDR3 protein. The table shows about 52,000 distinct CDR3 sequences, with under 8% occurring only once. The time point is: blood at routine non-recurrence follow-up after resection. Tumor, nontumor lung or frozen PBMC supplied whole RNA that was sequenced unsorted. This specimen was PBMCs, taken at follow-up. The receptors stem from a female donor with early-stage non-small cell lung cancer.

The chain uses TRBV5-1 and TRBJ1-2; 8 nucleotides line up with TRBD1. V was pared by 4 bases and J by 4 bases, with 6 bases of the junction left unmatched. CDR3 length: 14 amino acids. Germline values: CDR1 SGHRS, CDR2 YFSETQ. CDR3 DNA: TGCGCCAGCAGCCAGACAGGGGCTTCCTATGGCTACACCTTC. The encoded protein is CASSQTGASYGYTF.

This clonotype was recorded a few times. CDR3 DNA sequence: TGTGCCAGCAGTTACCTCCGCCAGGGCTACACTGAAGCTTTCTTT. Translating gives CASSYLRQGYTEAFF. The chain recombines TRBV6-5 with TRBJ1-1; perhaps TRBD1 as D (5 bases). Germline values: CDR1 MNHEY, CDR2 SVGAGI. Trimming stripped 2 bases from V and 3 bases from J, with 13 bases between. The CDR3 is made up of 15 amino acids.